This T cell receptor (beta chain) came from a study of CD8 T cells in ankylosing spondylitis. The sample holds many counts of this clonotype. The ends lost 7 bases at V and 2 bases at J; junction bases unmatched: 8. This CDR3 is built from 14 residues. TCRdb re-analysed the 5' RACE reads in MiXCR, keeping a single row per CDR3 protein. The sample includes about 150,000 distinct CDR3 sequences, 6% to 8.5% seen only once; the top ten take roughly 12%. V usage is TRBV12-3 or TRBV12-4 and J usage is TRBJ2-7; TRBD1 agrees at 7 bases. The sequenced sample was blood, either unsorted or a sorted T cell fraction (not recorded which). The clonotype comes from a female donor with ankylosing spondylitis or in good health (not recorded which). CDR3 coding DNA: TGTGCCAGCAATGAGGCAGGGGGTCCCTACGAGCAGTACTTC. It yields the protein CASNEAGGPYEQYF.